This is a list of T cell receptor beta chains from one sample in a study of vaccination and CD4 T cells after COVID-19. No antigen has been identified for these receptors. From the PCR reads, TCRdb called clonotypes with MiXCR, one entry per CDR3 protein. This sample has around 20,000 distinct CDR3 sequences; approximately 31% occur once, and the top ten carry 14% to 15%. Sequencing used cultured CD4+ T cells from blood. These receptors originate from a human donor with COVID-19. CDR3s include the opening cysteine and the closing phenylalanine or tryptophan. A D gene is named only where the DNA matches it firmly. Some rows have no size entry. The others give once, few or many, or a class for an expanded clone.

.	.	TRBV2	TRBJ1-2	CASRSESNYGYTF	TGTGCCAGCAGATCCGAGTCCAACTATGGCTACACCTTC
.	TRBD1	TRBV25-1	TRBJ1-1	CASSARQGRTEAFF	TGTGCCAGCAGTGCCCGACAGGGGAGAACTGAAGCTTTCTTT
few	.	TRBV10-2	TRBJ1-5	CASSESSPGPRTGNQPQHF	TGCGCCAGCAGTGAGTCGAGCCCGGGACCCAGAACCGGCAATCAGCCCCAGCATTTT
.	.	TRBV5-1	TRBJ2-5	CASSPGGTSRETQYF	TGCGCCAGCAGCCCAGGCGGGACAAGCAGAGAGACCCAGTACTTC
.	.	TRBV28	TRBJ2-5	CASSTTGIGETQYF	TGTGCCAGCAGTACCACAGGGATCGGGGAGACCCAGTACTTC
.	TRBD1	TRBV20-1	TRBJ2-3	CSARDRGLGTQYF	TGCAGTGCAAGGGACAGGGGGCTAGGTACGCAGTATTTT
.	TRBD1	TRBV30	TRBJ2-1	CAWSKKQGAYNEQFF	TGTGCCTGGAGTAAGAAACAGGGGGCCTACAATGAGCAGTTCTTC
.	.	TRBV6-1	TRBJ1-6	CASEGNSPLHF	TGTGCCAGCGAGGGTAATTCACCCCTCCACTTT
.	TRBD1	TRBV6-2/TRBV6-3	TRBJ2-1	CASSQQGARDNEQFF	TGTGCCAGCAGTCAACAGGGGGCTCGGGATAATGAGCAGTTCTTC
.	TRBD1	TRBV12-3/TRBV12-4	TRBJ1-5	CASQRRGQGHQPQHF	TGTGCCAGCCAGCGGAGGGGACAGGGCCATCAGCCCCAGCATTTT
few	TRBD1	TRBV7-9	TRBJ1-4	CASSSRGLSEKLFF	TGTGCCAGCAGCTCAAGGGGGCTAAGTGAAAAACTGTTTTTT
.	TRBD1	TRBV6-1	TRBJ1-1	CASRTGTGGIEAFF	TGTGCCAGCAGGACCGGGACAGGGGGCATTGAAGCTTTCTTT
.	TRBD2	TRBV11-2	TRBJ2-3	CASSTRLAGGTDTQYF	TGTGCCAGCAGCACCCGACTAGCGGGGGGCACAGATACGCAGTATTTT
few	.	TRBV6-5	TRBJ1-1	CASSWGQMGTEAFF	TGTGCCAGCAGTTGGGGGCAAATGGGGACTGAAGCTTTCTTT
.	TRBD1	TRBV7-3	TRBJ2-3	CASSLRQGSADTQYF	TGTGCCAGCAGCCTAAGACAGGGGAGCGCAGATACGCAGTATTTT
few	.	TRBV28	TRBJ1-2	CASSDRDRNYGYTF	TGTGCCAGCAGTGATCGGGACCGCAACTATGGCTACACCTTC
few	TRBD1	TRBV27	TRBJ2-7	CASSLRSPRQGVYEQYF	TGTGCCAGCAGTTTACGATCTCCTCGACAGGGGGTCTACGAGCAGTACTTC
.	TRBD2	TRBV27	TRBJ2-5	CASSPGLAGVRKTQYF	TGTGCCAGCAGTCCGGGACTAGCGGGGGTCAGAAAGACCCAGTACTTC
.	.	TRBV5-1	TRBJ2-5	CASNTKGPQETQYF	TGCGCCAGCAACACTAAGGGGCCCCAAGAGACCCAGTACTTC
few	TRBD1	TRBV6-5	TRBJ2-7	CASSYSIQGTYEQYF	TGTGCCAGCAGTTACTCGATACAGGGGACCTACGAGCAGTACTTC
few	.	TRBV7-9	TRBJ1-2	CASDSGGYGYTF	TGTGCCAGCGACTCCGGAGGCTATGGCTACACCTTC
few	.	TRBV7-3	TRBJ2-3	CASSQAGTDTQYF	TGTGCCAGCAGCCAGGCGGGGACGGATACGCAGTATTTT
.	.	TRBV11-3	TRBJ2-7	CASSLRRTPIYEQYF	TGTGCCAGCAGCCTGCGGAGGACACCGATCTACGAGCAGTACTTC
.	.	TRBV27	TRBJ1-2	CASSLRPVYGYTF	TGTGCCAGCAGTTTACGTCCGGTCTATGGCTACACCTTC
.	.	TRBV29-1	TRBJ2-3	CSVDQGTDTQYF	TGCAGCGTTGACCAGGGCACAGATACGCAGTATTTT
.	.	TRBV27	TRBJ2-3	CASSFSRISTDTQYF	TGTGCCAGCAGTTTTTCCCGAATCAGCACAGATACGCAGTATTTT
few	.	TRBV6-5	TRBJ2-5	CASSYNRETQYF	TGTGCCAGCAGTTATAACCGAGAGACCCAGTACTTC
.	.	TRBV18	TRBJ1-2	CASSPGTPRESYTF	TGTGCCAGTTCACCCGGGACCCCCAGAGAGAGCTACACCTTC
.	TRBD2	TRBV5-1	TRBJ2-4	CASSHGTSGGDLGF	TGCGCCAGCAGCCACGGGACTAGCGGGGGCGATTTAGGCTTC
.	.	TRBV19	TRBJ1-4	CASSIVLQAEKLFF	TGTGCCAGTAGTATCGTGTTACAGGCTGAAAAACTGTTTTTT
.	.	TRBV11-3	TRBJ2-7	CASSADGAEQYF	TGTGCCAGCAGCGCAGACGGCGCCGAGCAGTACTTC
.	.	TRBV5-5	TRBJ1-2	CASSLEGNRAHGYTF	TGTGCCAGCAGCTTGGAGGGGAACAGGGCTCATGGCTACACCTTC
.	.	TRBV5-1	TRBJ2-4	CASSLGGGNIQYF	TGCGCCAGCAGCTTGGGGGGTGGAAACATTCAGTACTTC
.	.	TRBV20-1	TRBJ2-3	CSARGQFSNTQYF	TGCAGTGCTAGAGGACAGTTCTCGAATACGCAGTATTTT
few	.	TRBV7-9	TRBJ1-1	CASSRHENTEAFF	TGTGCCAGCAGCCGTCATGAGAACACTGAAGCTTTCTTT
.	.	TRBV25-1	TRBJ1-2	CASSGRRPTNYGYTF	TGTGCCAGCAGTGGGAGACGGCCTACTAACTATGGCTACACCTTC
.	TRBD2	TRBV5-1	TRBJ2-3	CASSISGGPSTDTQYF	TGCGCCAGCAGTATTAGCGGGGGGCCTAGCACAGATACGCAGTATTTT
.	.	TRBV25-1	TRBJ1-4	CASSEEFGEKLFF	TGTGCCAGCAGTGAAGAGTTTGGTGAAAAACTGTTTTTT
.	.	TRBV28	TRBJ2-2	CASSLPSRNTGELFF	TGTGCCAGCAGCCTACCCTCCAGGAACACCGGGGAGCTGTTTTTT
few	.	TRBV20-1	TRBJ1-6	CSAMGGNSPLHF	TGCAGTGCCATGGGCGGGAATTCACCCCTCCACTTT
.	TRBD1	TRBV6-1	TRBJ1-1	CASSPRTGGDTEAFF	TGTGCCAGCAGCCCCAGGACAGGGGGGGACACTGAAGCTTTCTTT
.	.	TRBV6-4	TRBJ2-7	CASSDSRYEQYF	TGTGCCAGCAGTGACTCAAGATACGAGCAGTACTTC
few	.	TRBV19	TRBJ2-5	CASSIGSQETQYF	TGTGCCAGTAGTATAGGAAGCCAAGAGACCCAGTACTTC
.	.	TRBV28	TRBJ2-7	CASSSGPPSYEQYF	TGTGCCAGCAGTTCCGGTCCTCCCTCCTACGAGCAGTACTTC
.	.	TRBV6-1	TRBJ2-7	CASLSVGEQYF	TGTGCCAGCCTATCGGTGGGGGAGCAGTACTTC
.	TRBD2	TRBV2	TRBJ2-7	CASSVGTSGGYEQYF	TGTGCCAGCAGTGTCGGGACTAGCGGGGGGTACGAGCAGTACTTC
.	.	TRBV19	TRBJ1-1	CASSELRNTEAFF	TGTGCCAGTAGTGAGCTCCGAAACACTGAAGCTTTCTTT
.	.	TRBV28	TRBJ1-5	CASSQTGTSNQPQHF	TGTGCCAGCAGTCAAACCGGGACTAGCAATCAGCCCCAGCATTTT
few	TRBD1	TRBV6-4	TRBJ1-2	CASSTTGTGRLGGYTF	TGTGCCAGCAGTACGACCGGGACAGGGAGACTGGGCGGCTACACCTTC
few	.	TRBV21-1	TRBJ1-5	CASSKEGRDLEIFGNQPQHF	TGTGCCAGCAGCAAAGAAGGACGGGACCTAGAAATATTTGGCAATCAGCCCCAGCATTTT
.	.	TRBV7-2	TRBJ1-2	CASSLGGQGSGYTF	TGTGCCAGCAGCTTAGGAGGTCAGGGGAGTGGCTACACCTTC
.	TRBD1	TRBV6-5	TRBJ2-7	CASSYGQGAYEQYF	TGTGCCAGCAGTTACGGGCAGGGGGCCTACGAGCAGTACTTC
few	.	TRBV20-1	TRBJ2-5	CSARDLNRVETQYF	TGCAGTGCTAGAGATCTTAACAGGGTAGAGACCCAGTACTTC
.	.	TRBV19	TRBJ1-1	CASENRALNTEAFF	TGTGCCAGTGAGAACAGGGCCCTGAACACTGAAGCTTTCTTT
.	.	TRBV20-1	TRBJ1-2	CSAQLYGGYTF	TGCAGTGCTCAGCTCTATGGGGGCTACACCTTC
few	.	TRBV30	TRBJ1-5	CAWSVRRGNQPQHF	TGTGCCTGGAGTGTCCGGCGCGGAAATCAGCCCCAGCATTTT
few	TRBD2	TRBV19	TRBJ2-1	CASSIGRRRSGAGNEQFF	TGTGCCAGTAGTATTGGTAGAAGACGTAGCGGGGCCGGGAATGAGCAGTTCTTC